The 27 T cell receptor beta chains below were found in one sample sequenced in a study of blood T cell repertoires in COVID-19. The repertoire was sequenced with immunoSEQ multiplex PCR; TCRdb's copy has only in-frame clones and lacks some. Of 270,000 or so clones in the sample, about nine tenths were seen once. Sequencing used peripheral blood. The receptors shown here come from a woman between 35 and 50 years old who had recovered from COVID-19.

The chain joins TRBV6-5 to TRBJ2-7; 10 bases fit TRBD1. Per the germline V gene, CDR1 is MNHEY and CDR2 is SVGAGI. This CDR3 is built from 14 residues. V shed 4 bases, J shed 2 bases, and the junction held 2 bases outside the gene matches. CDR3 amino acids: CASSWGQGTYEQYF. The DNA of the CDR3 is TGTGCCAGCAGTTGGGGACAGGGGACCTACGAGCAGTACTTC.

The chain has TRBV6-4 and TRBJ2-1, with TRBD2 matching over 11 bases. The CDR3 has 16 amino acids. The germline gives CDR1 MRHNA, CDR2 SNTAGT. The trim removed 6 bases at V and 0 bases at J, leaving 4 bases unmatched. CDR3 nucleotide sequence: TGTGCCAGCAGCCTAACTAGCGGGGGCTCCTACAATGAGCAGTTCTTC. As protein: CASSLTSGGSYNEQFF.

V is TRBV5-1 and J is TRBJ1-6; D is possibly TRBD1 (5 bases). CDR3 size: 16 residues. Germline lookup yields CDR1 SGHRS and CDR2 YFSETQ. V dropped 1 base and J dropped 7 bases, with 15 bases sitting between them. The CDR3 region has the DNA TGCGCCAGCAGCTTGCGTGGAAACCCAGGGAATTCACCCCTCCACTTT. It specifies CASSLRGNPGNSPLHF.

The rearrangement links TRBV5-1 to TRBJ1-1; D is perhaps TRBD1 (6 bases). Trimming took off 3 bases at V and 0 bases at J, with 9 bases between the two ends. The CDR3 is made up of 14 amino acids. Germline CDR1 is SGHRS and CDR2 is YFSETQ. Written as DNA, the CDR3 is TGCGCCAGCAGCTCGACAGGCTTGAACACTGAAGCTTTCTTT. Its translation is CASSSTGLNTEAFF. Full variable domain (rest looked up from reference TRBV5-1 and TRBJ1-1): KAGVTQTPRYLIKTRGQQVTLSCSPISGHRSVSWYQQTPGQGLQFLFEYFSETQRNKGNFPGRFSGRQFSNSRSEMNVSTLELGDSALYLCASSSTGLNTEAFFGQGTRLTVV.

Here the CDR3 DNA reads TGCAGCGTTGCGACGGGAGAAATGTACGAGCAGTACTTC. Protein product: CSVATGEMYEQYF. The chain couples TRBV29-1 to TRBJ2-7; TRBD2 is a possible D gene (6 bases). V lost 4 bases and J 4 bases, leaving 14 bases between the germline ends. From germline, CDR1 is SQVTM and CDR2 ANQGSEA. This CDR3 comprises 13 residues.

The CDR3 nucleotides read TGTGCCAGTAGTTTGGATTGGACAGGGCCACTCTATGGCTACACCTTC. Its protein is CASSLDWTGPLYGYTF. The rearrangement links TRBV19 to TRBJ1-2, with 8 bases identical to TRBD1. Germline values: CDR1 LNHDA, CDR2 SQIVND (reference sequence). This CDR3 is built from 16 residues. The V segment lost 5 bases and the J segment 4 bases; nucleotides outside the gene matches: 12.

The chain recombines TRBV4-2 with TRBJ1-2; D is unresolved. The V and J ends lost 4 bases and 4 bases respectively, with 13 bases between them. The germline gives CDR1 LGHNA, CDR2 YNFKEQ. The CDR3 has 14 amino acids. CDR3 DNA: TGTGCCAGCAGCCCAAGCGCACAAATCTATGGCTACACCTTC. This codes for CASSPSAQIYGYTF.

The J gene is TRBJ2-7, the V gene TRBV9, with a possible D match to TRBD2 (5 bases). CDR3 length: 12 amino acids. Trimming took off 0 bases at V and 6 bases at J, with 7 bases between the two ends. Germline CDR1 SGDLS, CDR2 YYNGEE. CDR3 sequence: CASSVGGGEQYF. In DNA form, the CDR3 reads TGTGCCAGCAGCGTAGGCGGAGGCGAGCAGTACTTC.

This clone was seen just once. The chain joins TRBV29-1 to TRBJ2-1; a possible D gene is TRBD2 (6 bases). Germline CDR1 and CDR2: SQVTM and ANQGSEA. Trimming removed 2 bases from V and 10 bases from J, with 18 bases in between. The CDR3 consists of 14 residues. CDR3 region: CSVEPRVPGVEQFF. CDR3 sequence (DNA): TGCAGCGTTGAACCTAGGGTCCCGGGGGTAGAGCAGTTCTTC.

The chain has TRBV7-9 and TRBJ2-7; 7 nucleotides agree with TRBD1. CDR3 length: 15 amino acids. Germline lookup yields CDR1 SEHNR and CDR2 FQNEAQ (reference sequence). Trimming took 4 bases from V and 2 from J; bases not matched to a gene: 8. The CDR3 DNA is TGTGCCAGCAGCTCGCCGGGACAGCTAGCCTACGAGCAGTACTTC. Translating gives CASSSPGQLAYEQYF.

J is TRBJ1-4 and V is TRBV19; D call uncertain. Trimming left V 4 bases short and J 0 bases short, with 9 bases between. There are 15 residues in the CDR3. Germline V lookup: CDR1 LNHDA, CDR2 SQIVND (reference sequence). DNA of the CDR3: TGTGCCAGTAGTAGCACGGCGGCAACTAATGAAAAACTGTTTTTT. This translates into CASSSTAATNEKLFF.

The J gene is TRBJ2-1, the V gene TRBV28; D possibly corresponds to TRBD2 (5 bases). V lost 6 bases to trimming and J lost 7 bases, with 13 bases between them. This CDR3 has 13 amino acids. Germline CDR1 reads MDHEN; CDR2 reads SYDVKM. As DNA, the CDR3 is TGTGCCAGCAGGCCCCCGAGGGTGAATGAGCAGTTCTTC. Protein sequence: CASRPPRVNEQFF. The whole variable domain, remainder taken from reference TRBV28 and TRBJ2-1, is DVKVTQSSRYLVKRTGEKVFLECVQDMDHENMFWYRQDPGLGLRLIYFSYDVKMKEKGDIPEGYSVSREKKERFSLILESASTNQTSMYLCASRPPRVNEQFFGPGTRLTVL.

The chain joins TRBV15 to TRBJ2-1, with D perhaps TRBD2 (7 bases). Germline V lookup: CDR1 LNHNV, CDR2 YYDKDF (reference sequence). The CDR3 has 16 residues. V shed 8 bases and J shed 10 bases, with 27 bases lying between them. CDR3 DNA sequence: TGTGCCACCTGGACTAGGGGGGACGTTTTAGGGGGGGAGCAGTTCTTC. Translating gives CATWTRGDVLGGEQFF.

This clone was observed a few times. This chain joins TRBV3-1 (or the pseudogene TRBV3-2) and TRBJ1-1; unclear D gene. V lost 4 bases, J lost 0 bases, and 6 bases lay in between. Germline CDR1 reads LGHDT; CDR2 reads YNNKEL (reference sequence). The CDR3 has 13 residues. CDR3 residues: CASSPQMNTEAFF. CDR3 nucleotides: TGTGCCAGCAGCCCCCAAATGAACACTGAAGCTTTCTTT.

The CDR3 nucleotides are TGTGCCAGCAGTCCCAGAAAGGGGCCTCCCCAGTACTTC. This sequence encodes CASSPRKGPPQYF. The chain joins TRBV28 to TRBJ2-5; tentatively, D is TRBD1 (5 bases). V gave up 5 bases and J gave up 9 bases, with 16 bases separating them. CDR1 and CDR2 from the germline V gene are MDHEN and SYDVKM. The CDR3 length is 13 residues.

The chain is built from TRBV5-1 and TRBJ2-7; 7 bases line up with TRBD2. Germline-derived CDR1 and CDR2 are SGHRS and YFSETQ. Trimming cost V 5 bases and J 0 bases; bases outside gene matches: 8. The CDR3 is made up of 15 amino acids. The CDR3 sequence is CASSAGTTFSYEQYF. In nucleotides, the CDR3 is TGCGCCAGCAGTGCGGGGACTACTTTCTCCTACGAGCAGTACTTC.

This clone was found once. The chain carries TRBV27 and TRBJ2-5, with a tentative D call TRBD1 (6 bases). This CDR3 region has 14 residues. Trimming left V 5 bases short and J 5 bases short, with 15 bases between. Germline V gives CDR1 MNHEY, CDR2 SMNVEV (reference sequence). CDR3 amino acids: CASSPGQLGETQYF. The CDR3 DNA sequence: TGTGCCAGCAGTCCAGGACAGTTGGGGGAGACCCAGTACTTC.

CDR3 in DNA: TGTGCCAGCAGCCGGGACAGGGGGGAACAGACCCAGTACTTC. It yields the protein CASSRDRGEQTQYF. The V gene is TRBV13, the J gene TRBJ2-5; 11 bases are shared with TRBD1. Germline CDR1 reads PRHDT; CDR2 reads FYEKMQ (reference sequence). This CDR3 comprises 14 residues. V shed 5 bases, J shed 6 bases, and the junction held 5 bases outside the gene matches.

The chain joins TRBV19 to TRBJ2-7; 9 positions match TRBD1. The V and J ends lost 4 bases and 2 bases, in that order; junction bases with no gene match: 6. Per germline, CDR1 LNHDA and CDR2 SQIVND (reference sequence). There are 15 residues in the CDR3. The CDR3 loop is CASSTGTGRPYEQYF. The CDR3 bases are TGTGCCAGTAGTACCGGGACAGGGAGGCCCTACGAGCAGTACTTC. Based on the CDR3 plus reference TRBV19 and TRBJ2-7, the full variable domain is DGGITQSPKYLFRKEGQNVTLSCEQNLNHDAMYWYRQDPGQGLRLIYYSQIVNDFQKGDIAEGYSVSREKKESFPLTVTSAQKNPTAFYLCASSTGTGRPYEQYFGPGTRLTVT.

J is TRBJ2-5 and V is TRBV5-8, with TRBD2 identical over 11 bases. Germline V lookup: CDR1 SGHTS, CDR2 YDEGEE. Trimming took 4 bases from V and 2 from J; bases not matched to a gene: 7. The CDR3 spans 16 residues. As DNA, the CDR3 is TGTGCCAGCAGCCGCGGACTAGCGGGTTCTCAAGAGACCCAGTACTTC. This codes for CASSRGLAGSQETQYF.

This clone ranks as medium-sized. The CDR3 nucleotides read TGTGCCAGCAGCACATCCTCGGACAGCCCCTCCGAGCAGTACTTC. It is translated as CASSTSSDSPSEQYF. This chain joins TRBV6-5 and TRBJ2-7, with a tentative D call TRBD1 (6 bases). In germline, CDR1 is MNHEY, CDR2 SVGAGI. This CDR3 is built from 15 residues. V was shortened by 6 bases and J by 6 bases, with 21 bases between the two germline ends.

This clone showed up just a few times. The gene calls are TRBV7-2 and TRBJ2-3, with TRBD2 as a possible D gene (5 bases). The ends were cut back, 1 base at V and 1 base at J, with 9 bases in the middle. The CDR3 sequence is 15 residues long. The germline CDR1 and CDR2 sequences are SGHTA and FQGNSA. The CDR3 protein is CASSLVVGGTDTQYF. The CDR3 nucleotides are TGTGCCAGCAGCTTAGTGGTGGGAGGCACAGATACGCAGTATTTT.

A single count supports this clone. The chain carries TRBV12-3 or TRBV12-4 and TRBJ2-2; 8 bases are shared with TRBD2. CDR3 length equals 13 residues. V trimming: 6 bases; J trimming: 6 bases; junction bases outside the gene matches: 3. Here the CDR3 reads CASSRTSPGELFF. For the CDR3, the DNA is TGTGCCAGCAGCCGGACTAGCCCCGGGGAGCTGTTTTTT.

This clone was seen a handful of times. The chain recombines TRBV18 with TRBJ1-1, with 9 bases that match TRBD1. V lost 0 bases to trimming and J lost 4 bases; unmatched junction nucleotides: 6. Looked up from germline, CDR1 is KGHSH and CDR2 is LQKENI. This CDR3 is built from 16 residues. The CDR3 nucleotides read TGTGCCAGCTCACCACCCAATACAGGGGGCGGCACTGAAGCTTTCTTT. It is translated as CASSPPNTGGGTEAFF.

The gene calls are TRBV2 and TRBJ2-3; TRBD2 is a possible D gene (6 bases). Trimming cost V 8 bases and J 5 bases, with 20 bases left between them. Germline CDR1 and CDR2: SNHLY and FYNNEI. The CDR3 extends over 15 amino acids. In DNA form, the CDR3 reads TGTGCCAGCTCTCTGTCCGGCGGGGCAGGAGATACGCAGTATTTT. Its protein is CASSLSGGAGDTQYF. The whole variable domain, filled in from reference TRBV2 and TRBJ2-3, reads EPEVTQTPSHQVTQMGQEVILRCVPISNHLYFYWYRQILGQKVEFLVSFYNNEISEKSEIFDDQFSVERPDGSNFTLKIRSTKLEDSAMYFCASSLSGGAGDTQYFGPGTRLTVL.

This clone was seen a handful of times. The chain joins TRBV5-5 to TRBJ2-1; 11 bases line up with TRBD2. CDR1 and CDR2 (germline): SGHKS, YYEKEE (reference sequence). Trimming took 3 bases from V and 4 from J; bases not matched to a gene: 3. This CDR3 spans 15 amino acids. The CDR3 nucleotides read TGTGCCAGCAGCTCCCGACTAGCGGGGTACAATGAGCAGTTCTTC. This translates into CASSSRLAGYNEQFF.

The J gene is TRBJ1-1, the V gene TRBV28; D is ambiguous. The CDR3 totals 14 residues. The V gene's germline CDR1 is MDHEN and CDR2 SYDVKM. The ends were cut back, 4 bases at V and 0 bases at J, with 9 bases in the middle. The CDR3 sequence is CASSYDAVNTEAFF. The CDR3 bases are TGTGCCAGCAGTTACGACGCGGTGAACACTGAAGCTTTCTTT.